This TCR beta chain is drawn from a study of shared clonotypes between healthy human individuals. Whole-study context: Each donor's CD4 naive and CD4 memory cells filled three plates apiece, CD8 naive two, and CD8 memory one. Study conclusions and caveats: Even with large depth, rarefaction showed that sorted-subset sequencing was incomplete.

Assay execution proceeded at the deep level. For sorted subsets, roughly 200 ng DNA per replicate equaled some 27,000 T cell genomes. Generated by immunoSEQ multiplex PCR, the TCRdb table keeps only in-frame clones and is missing some. This table has 1.4 million or so clones, roughly 98.5% appearing once. On this clone itself: Its antigen remains unknown.

This receptor was taken from a man younger than 40 in good health. Sequencing was done on a sample of naive CD4+ T cells sorted from blood. Subset defined: CD45RA+ positively selected.

CDR3 DNA sequence: TGCGCCAGCAGTGAGTCGTTAGGCCCACAGGGGTCGCGCTACGAGCAGTACTTC. It specifies CASSESLGPQGSRYEQYF. V usage is TRBV10-2 and J usage is TRBJ2-7; 7 nucleotides agree with TRBD1. V trimming: 0 bases; J trimming: 3 bases; junction bases outside the gene matches: 14. CDR3 size: 18 residues. From germline, CDR1 is WSHSY and CDR2 SAAADI.